What follows are 22 T cell receptor beta chains derived from one specimen sequenced in a study of blood T cell repertoires in COVID-19. Data came from immunoSEQ multiplex PCR; TCRdb stores just in-frame clones and leaves some out. The sample lists under 200,000 clones, less than 85% occurring once. Input material: peripheral blood. The origin of the receptors is a woman in her fifties or sixties with COVID-19, enrolled during active disease.

This chain joins TRBV28 and TRBJ2-7; 7 bases are shared with TRBD1. With 6 bases clipped from V and 3 bases from J, the junction kept 5 bases outside the gene matches. From germline, CDR1 is MDHEN and CDR2 SYDVKM. The CDR3 runs to 13 residues. Written as DNA, the CDR3 is TGTGCCAGCAGCCGACAGGGAAACTACGAGCAGTACTTC. Its protein product is CASSRQGNYEQYF.

CDR3 nucleotides: TGTGCCAGCAGCCAGGCCTACAGGGCCGGCCGTTCACCCCTCCACTTT. Its translation: CASSQAYRAGRSPLHF. V is TRBV5-5 and J is TRBJ1-6; D might be TRBD1 (6 bases). Deletions cut 4 bases from V and 9 bases from J, with 20 bases between. Germline CDR1 reads SGHKS; CDR2 reads YYEKEE (reference sequence). This CDR3 spans 16 amino acids.

The chain has TRBV2 and TRBJ2-5; weak D call: TRBD2 (6 bases). V was cut by 8 bases and J by 5 bases, with 12 bases left in between. The germline V gene has CDR1 SNHLY and CDR2 FYNNEI. The CDR3 runs 12 residues. The CDR3 region has the DNA TGTGCCAGCCACGCTGGGGGGGAGACCCAGTACTTC. It is translated as CASHAGGETQYF. Filled out from reference TRBV2 and TRBJ2-5, the complete variable domain reads EPEVTQTPSHQVTQMGQEVILRCVPISNHLYFYWYRQILGQKVEFLVSFYNNEISEKSEIFDDQFSVERPDGSNFTLKIRSTKLEDSAMYFCASHAGGETQYFGPGTRLLVL.

This rearrangement joins TRBV18 to TRBJ2-1; the D gene is possibly TRBD2 (6 bases). The germline gives CDR1 KGHSH, CDR2 LQKENI. Trimming pared 3 bases from V and 9 bases from J, leaving 12 bases between. The CDR3 has 13 residues. The CDR3 spells CASSPIGEAEQFF. The CDR3 DNA sequence: TGTGCCAGCTCACCGATAGGGGAGGCTGAGCAGTTCTTC.

This clone was detected once. The chain recombines TRBV6-5 with TRBJ2-3; TRBD1 matches 8 bases. From germline, CDR1 is MNHEY and CDR2 SVGAGI. This CDR3 comprises 14 residues. The V segment lost 6 bases and the J segment 2 bases; nucleotides outside the gene matches: 4. Here the CDR3 reads CASSLRGHTDTQYF. The CDR3 coding sequence is TGTGCCAGCAGCCTCAGGGGGCACACAGATACGCAGTATTTT.

The chain employs TRBV19 and TRBJ1-1, with D possibly matching TRBD1 (6 bases). V shed 3 bases and J shed 7 bases, with 12 bases lying between them. Germline V gene lookup returns CDR1 LNHDA and CDR2 SQIVND (reference sequence). There are 13 residues in the CDR3. This CDR3 is CASSIPGEGEAFF. Here the CDR3 DNA reads TGTGCCAGTAGTATCCCAGGGGAGGGTGAAGCTTTCTTT.

This clone occurred once. DNA for the CDR3: TGTGCCAGCAGCTCCGGGGGAGGCGGCTATGGCTACACCTTC. This sequence encodes CASSSGGGGYGYTF. V is TRBV7-8 and J is TRBJ1-2, with a possible D match to TRBD1 (5 bases). Looked up from germline, CDR1 is SGHVS and CDR2 is FQNEAQ. The CDR3 extends over 14 amino acids. Trimming pared 4 bases from V and 4 bases from J, leaving 13 bases between. Full variable domain (outside the CDR3, taken from reference TRBV7-8 and TRBJ1-2): GAGVSQSPRYKVAKRGQDVALRCDPISGHVSLFWYQQALGQGPEFLTYFQNEAQLDKSGLPSDRFFAERPEGSVSTLKIQRTQQEDSAVYLCASSSGGGGYGYTFGSGTRLTVV.

The V call is TRBV20-1, the J call TRBJ1-5; D perhaps matches TRBD1 (5 bases). V was pared by 6 bases and J by 2 bases, with 14 bases between. CDR1 DFQATT and CDR2 SNEGSKA come from the germline V gene (reference sequence). The CDR3 covers 14 residues. CDR3 nucleotides: TGCAGTGCGAGTCCCTCACAGGGCAATCAGCCCCAGCATTTT. Protein sequence: CSASPSQGNQPQHF.

V is TRBV30 and J is TRBJ2-2; TRBD2 is a possible D gene (5 bases). Germline CDR1 and CDR2: GTSNPN and SVGIG (reference sequence). V gave up 5 bases and J gave up 1 base, with 11 bases separating them. This CDR3 spans 14 amino acids. The CDR3 DNA follows: TGTGCCTGGGACCGGAGCGGGAACACCGGGGAGCTGTTTTTT. Its translation: CAWDRSGNTGELFF.

There are a few counts of this clone. The V and J genes are TRBV5-1 and TRBJ2-1; tentatively, D is TRBD1 (5 bases). The germline V gene has CDR1 SGHRS and CDR2 YFSETQ. The V gene lost 1 base and the J gene lost 5 bases, with 16 bases spanning the gap. There are 16 residues in the CDR3. CDR3 loop: CASSLTRVISDNEQFF. In DNA form, the CDR3 reads TGCGCCAGCAGCTTGACCAGGGTGATTTCCGACAATGAGCAGTTCTTC.

This chain connects TRBV11-2 to TRBJ1-4; D call uncertain. CDR3 length: 14 residues. CDR1 and CDR2 (germline): SGHAT, FQNNGV. V gave up 5 bases and J gave up 3 bases, with 10 bases separating them. The CDR3 here is CASSLGRSNEKLFF. The CDR3 DNA is TGTGCCAGCAGCCTTGGGAGGTCTAATGAAAAACTGTTTTTT. Full variable domain (missing parts from reference TRBV11-2 and TRBJ1-4): EAGVAQSPRYKIIEKRQSVAFWCNPISGHATLYWYQQILGQGPKLLIQFQNNGVVDDSQLPKDRFSAERLKGVDSTLKIQPAKLEDSAVYLCASSLGRSNEKLFFGSGTQLSVL.

This clone was detected only once. The chain uses TRBV28 and TRBJ2-2; 8 bases map to TRBD2. J was trimmed by 4 bases and V by 6 bases; bases with no gene match: 7. In germline, CDR1 is MDHEN, CDR2 SYDVKM. The CDR3 length is 15 residues. This chain's CDR3 is CASSQERGGTGELFF. The CDR3 DNA is TGTGCCAGCAGCCAAGAACGGGGGGGCACCGGGGAGCTGTTTTTT.

This chain joins TRBV2 and TRBJ2-7, with D possibly TRBD2 on 5 matching bases. V was cut by 6 bases and J by 7 bases, with 13 bases left in between. From germline, CDR1 is SNHLY and CDR2 FYNNEI. The CDR3 loop spans 12 amino acids. The CDR3 nucleotides read TGTGCCAGCAGCCTCCGAGCGGTAGAGCAGTACTTC. Protein product: CASSLRAVEQYF.

The chain links TRBV9 to TRBJ2-2; 7 nucleotides line up with TRBD2. The germline CDR1 and CDR2 sequences are SGDLS and YYNGEE. The CDR3 length is 14 residues. Trimming removed 4 bases from V and 6 bases from J; junction bases left unmatched: 6. CDR3 DNA: TGTGCCAGCAGCACGGGACTAATGCCCGGGGAGCTGTTTTTT. It translates to CASSTGLMPGELFF.

This clone was recorded only once. V gene TRBV20-1 combines with J gene TRBJ1-5, with 8 nucleotides matching TRBD1. V lost 3 bases and J lost 5; bases outside the gene matches: 6. CDR1 and CDR2 from the germline V gene are DFQATT and SNEGSKA (reference sequence). This CDR3 region has 14 residues. The CDR3 coding sequence is TGCAGTGCTAGTAGCGACAGGGGCGATCAGCCCCAGCATTTT. It yields the protein CSASSDRGDQPQHF.

The chain combines TRBV28 with TRBJ1-4, with a weak D call TRBD1 (5 bases). This CDR3 contains 14 residues. The germline CDR1 and CDR2 sequences are MDHEN and SYDVKM. Trimming pared 4 bases from V and 7 bases from J, leaving 13 bases between. The CDR3 coding sequence is TGTGCCAGCAGTTCATTGACAGCATTTGAAAAACTGTTTTTT. This gives the protein CASSSLTAFEKLFF. Supplemented by reference TRBV28 and TRBJ1-4, the full variable domain reads DVKVTQSSRYLVKRTGEKVFLECVQDMDHENMFWYRQDPGLGLRLIYFSYDVKMKEKGDIPEGYSVSREKKERFSLILESASTNQTSMYLCASSSLTAFEKLFFGSGTQLSVL.

There are a few counts of this clone. The chain combines TRBV19 with TRBJ1-3; perhaps TRBD1 as D (5 bases). Trimming took off 7 bases at V and 0 bases at J, with 19 bases between the two ends. The CDR3 spans 17 residues. From germline, CDR1 is LNHDA and CDR2 SQIVND (reference sequence). CDR3 coding DNA: TGTGCCAGTAATCTCGGAAGGGACTTCCACTCTGGAAACACCATATATTTT. This sequence encodes CASNLGRDFHSGNTIYF.

The sample holds one count of this clone. The chain links TRBV5-8 to TRBJ2-7; TRBD1 matches 7 bases. Germline CDR1 is SGHTS and CDR2 is YDEGEE. The CDR3 sequence is 14 residues long. After removal of 4 bases from V and 4 bases from J, the junction contained 8 bases not matched to a gene. The CDR3 reads CASSPRQGNYEQYF. CDR3 nucleotide sequence: TGTGCCAGCAGCCCCCGACAGGGAAATTACGAGCAGTACTTC.

This clone was seen only a few times. V gene TRBV5-1 combines with J gene TRBJ1-2; 12 nucleotides line up with TRBD1. The CDR3 is 17 residues long. V trimming: 4 bases; J trimming: 6 bases; junction bases outside the gene matches: 13. CDR1 and CDR2 (germline): SGHRS, YFSETQ. The CDR3 spells CASSPGGAGQGADGYTF. CDR3 coding DNA: TGCGCCAGCAGCCCGGGCGGCGCGGGACAGGGGGCGGATGGCTACACCTTC.

This clone was found once. This CDR3 is also generated by other DNA sequences in the sample. DNA of the CDR3: TGCGCCAGCAGCCAAGTTGCGGGAAACTATGGCTACACCTTC. Its protein product is CASSQVAGNYGYTF. This chain connects TRBV4-1 to TRBJ1-2; the D is unclear. The CDR3 loop spans 14 amino acids. From germline, CDR1 is MGHRA and CDR2 YSYEKL. The V and J ends lost 1 base and 2 bases respectively, with 8 bases between them.

The chain combines TRBV6-5 with TRBJ1-1; D gene ambiguous. The CDR3 contains 11 residues. The germline V gene has CDR1 MNHEY and CDR2 SVGAGI. V lost 7 bases and J lost 6, with 9 bases in between. In DNA form, the CDR3 reads TGTGCCAGCACCGACGGGGCTGAAGCTTTCTTT. Encoded protein: CASTDGAEAFF.

The chain links TRBV11-2 to TRBJ1-1, with D possibly TRBD1 on 6 matching bases. The CDR3 spans 15 residues. Per germline, CDR1 SGHAT and CDR2 FQNNGV. Trimming took off 3 bases at V and 0 bases at J, with 11 bases between the two ends. CDR3 amino acids: CASSFPRGLNTEAFF. The CDR3 region has the DNA TGTGCCAGCAGCTTCCCCAGGGGTTTGAACACTGAAGCTTTCTTT.